The 4 T cell receptor beta chains reported below all come from one sample, sequenced in a study of tumor-infiltrating lymphocytes in localized non-small cell lung cancer. Libraries were prepared by immunoSEQ multiplex PCR; TCRdb keeps only in-frame clonotypes and omits some of them. The repertoire holds tens of thousands of clones, with just under 70% as singletons. Input material: lung tumor tissue. The receptors were gathered from a human donor with non-small cell lung cancer.

The chain carries TRBV2 and TRBJ2-7; D gene unclear. Germline loops: CDR1 SNHLY, CDR2 FYNNEI. Trimming took 3 bases from V and 0 from J, leaving 6 bases between them. The CDR3 has 13 amino acids. The CDR3 loop reads CASSDSLSYEQYF. DNA of the CDR3: TGTGCCAGCAGTGACAGCCTCTCCTACGAGCAGTACTTC.

The chain uses TRBV29-1 and TRBJ2-7, with D possibly being TRBD2 (6 bases). V shed 4 bases and J shed 0 bases, with 13 bases lying between them. Germline V gives CDR1 SQVTM, CDR2 ANQGSEA. This CDR3 contains 14 residues. CDR3 DNA: TGCAGCGTTGGATCAGCGGGCAACTCCTACGAGCAGTACTTC. It translates to CSVGSAGNSYEQYF.

This clone was observed a handful of times. The chain employs TRBV7-6 and TRBJ2-2; 10 positions agree with TRBD1. The CDR3 has 18 amino acids. J was trimmed by 3 bases and V by 0 bases; bases with no gene match: 7. Per germline, CDR1 SGHVS and CDR2 FNYEAQ. The CDR3 DNA follows: TGTGCCAGCAGCTTAGCGCTTGGGACAGGGGCGCACACCGGGGAGCTGTTTTTT. Amino acids: CASSLALGTGAHTGELFF.

The rearrangement links TRBV5-6 to TRBJ1-1; D might be TRBD1 (5 bases). CDR3 length: 14 amino acids. The germline CDR1 and CDR2 sequences are SGHDT and YYEEEE. V shed 3 bases and J shed 0 bases, with 9 bases lying between them. As DNA, the CDR3 is TGTGCCAGCAGCTCGACAGCTATGAACACTGAAGCTTTCTTT. It codes for CASSSTAMNTEAFF.